This T cell receptor (beta chain) was sequenced for a study of control samples from healthy donors and cancer patients. This CDR3 has 15 amino acids. V gave up 0 bases and J gave up 7 bases, with 11 bases separating them. Sequencing was performed with immunoSEQ multiplex PCR; in TCRdb, only in-frame clones are kept and a portion is missing. The data contain tens of thousands of clones, around 91% of them seen just once; the ten biggest clones take up more than 7%. The clonotype was recovered from a man aged 45-65 years in good health. Sequences were obtained from blood. The V and J genes are TRBV5-3 and TRBJ1-6; D is undetermined. TRBV5-3 is an ORF, with its function uncertain. CDR3 in amino acids: CARSLVSPGNSPLHF. CDR3 DNA: TGTGCCAGAAGCTTGGTCTCCCCAGGAAATTCACCCCTCCACTTT.